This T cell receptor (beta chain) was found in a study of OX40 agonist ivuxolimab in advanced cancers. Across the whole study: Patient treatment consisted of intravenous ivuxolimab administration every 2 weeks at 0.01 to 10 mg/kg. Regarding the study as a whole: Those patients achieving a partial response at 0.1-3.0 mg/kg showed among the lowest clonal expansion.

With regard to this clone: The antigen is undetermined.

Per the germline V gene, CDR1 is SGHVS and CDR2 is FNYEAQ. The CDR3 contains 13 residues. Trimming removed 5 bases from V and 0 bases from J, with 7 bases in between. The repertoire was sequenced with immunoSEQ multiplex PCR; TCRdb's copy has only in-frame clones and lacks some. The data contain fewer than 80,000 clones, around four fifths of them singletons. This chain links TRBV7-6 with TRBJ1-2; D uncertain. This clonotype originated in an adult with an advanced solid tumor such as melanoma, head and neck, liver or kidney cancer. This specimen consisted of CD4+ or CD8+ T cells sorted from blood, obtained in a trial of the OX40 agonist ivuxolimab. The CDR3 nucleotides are TGTGCCAGCAGCACGGAAGCTAACTATGGCTACACCTTC. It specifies CASSTEANYGYTF.